The 12 T cell receptor beta chains presented below share a single source sample, sequenced in a study of T cells after yellow fever vaccination (dated by TCRdb to the late 2010s). The library was prepared using 5' RACE. Sequencing took place on an Illumina HiSeq 2500. TCRdb redid the processing of the public reads, applying fastp at Q25 and MiXCR, and retained in-frame beta chains. Entries that share a CDR3 protein sequence are merged under the most common genes and DNA. This sample lists around 610,000 distinct CDR3 sequences; approximately 13% were detected once. Roughly 13% of the sample goes to the ten largest clones. Per the publication, the treatment or condition label means: live attenuated yellow fever vaccine strain. Sequencing used PBMCs, obtained on the day of the yellow fever booster vaccination. These receptor sequences come from a man between 25 and 39 years old who received the YFV17D yellow fever vaccine.

In this sample, this clonotype turned up a few times. The chain recombines TRBV6-1 with TRBJ2-5; TRBD2 aligns across 9 bases. The ends lost 6 bases at V and 1 base at J; junction bases unmatched: 6. CDR3 length equals 15 residues. Looked up from germline, CDR1 is MNHNS and CDR2 is SASEGT. The CDR3 region is CASSTTSGLQETQYF. The CDR3 DNA is TGTGCCAGCAGCACGACTAGCGGTCTCCAAGAGACCCAGTACTTC.

A few counts support this clonotype. V usage is TRBV10-3 and J usage is TRBJ2-4; D could derive from TRBD1 or TRBD2 (5 bases each). This CDR3 is built from 16 residues. Trimming shortened V by 0 bases and J by 0 bases, and 9 bases separated the two germline ends. Germline CDR1 is ENHRY and CDR2 is SYGVKD. The CDR3 DNA sequence: TGTGCCATCAGTGAGTCGGGACCAGTAGCCAAAAACATTCAGTACTTC. As protein: CAISESGPVAKNIQYF.

The chain is built from TRBV19 and TRBJ1-6, with TRBD1 as a possible D gene (5 bases). CDR3 size: 14 residues. V lost 3 bases to trimming and J lost 5 bases, with 8 bases between them. Germline V gene data show CDR1 as LNHDA and CDR2 as SQIVND (reference sequence). As DNA, the CDR3 is TGTGCCAGTAGTATCCAGGGTAATAATTCACCCCTCCACTTT. Its translation: CASSIQGNNSPLHF.

This clonotype was observed a few times. V and J are TRBV7-6 and TRBJ2-5, with 9 bases matching TRBD1. The CDR3 consists of 16 residues. Germline-derived CDR1 and CDR2 are SGHVS and FNYEAQ. Germline trimming cut 4 bases from V and 5 bases from J; bases unmatched to any gene: 11. CDR3 sequence (DNA): TGTGCCAGCAGCTCCAATGACAGGGGGGGTCGCGAGACCCAGTACTTC. Protein product: CASSSNDRGGRETQYF.

This clonotype was found a few times. The chain carries TRBV29-1 and TRBJ1-1, with D unclear. V dropped 3 bases and J dropped 3 bases, with 8 bases sitting between them. Germline-derived CDR1 and CDR2 are SQVTM and ANQGSEA. The CDR3 has 12 amino acids. The CDR3 is CSVEGLDTEAFF. The CDR3 DNA is TGCAGCGTTGAGGGGTTGGACACTGAAGCTTTCTTT.

In this sample, this clonotype turned up a few times. V usage is TRBV23-1 and J usage is TRBJ2-3, with D possibly TRBD2 on 7 matching bases. TRBV23-1 is an open reading frame whose function is uncertain. This CDR3 contains 17 residues. Between the trimmed V and J ends, which lost 4 bases and 6 bases, there was a span of 23 bases. The DNA for the CDR3 is TGCGCCAGCAGTCTACAGGGCAGCGGGACAAACCACGATACGCAGTATTTT. Amino acids: CASSLQGSGTNHDTQYF.

This clonotype was picked up many times. The gene calls are TRBV10-3 and TRBJ2-5; the D gene could be TRBD1 or TRBD2 (5 bases each). Germline V gives CDR1 ENHRY, CDR2 SYGVKD. There are 13 residues in the CDR3. Trimming took 6 bases from V and 1 from J, leaving 9 bases between them. DNA for the CDR3: TGTGCCATCAGGCCGGGACCCCAAGAGACCCAGTACTTC. Protein product: CAIRPGPQETQYF.

The chain recombines TRBV10-1 with TRBJ2-7, with no clear D. CDR1 and CDR2 from the germline V gene are WNHNN and SYGVQD (reference sequence). This CDR3 has 15 residues. V shed 0 bases and J shed 4 bases, with 13 bases lying between them. The CDR3 sequence: CASSESLGIQYEQYF. CDR3 nucleotides: TGCGCCAGCAGTGAGTCGTTAGGGATCCAATACGAGCAGTACTTC.

This clonotype occurred a few times. The V and J genes are TRBV14 and TRBJ2-1; 13 bases are a match to TRBD2. The CDR3 sequence is 14 residues long. Germline V gives CDR1 SGHDN, CDR2 FVKESK. J was trimmed by 9 bases and V by 4 bases; bases with no gene match: 3. The CDR3 region has the DNA TGTGCCAGCAGCCCGGGACTAGCGGGAATTGAGCAGTTCTTC. Its protein is CASSPGLAGIEQFF.

Ten or more counts support this clonotype. V gene TRBV18 combines with J gene TRBJ2-1, with D uncertain. V was clipped by 2 bases and J by 0 bases, with 8 bases between them. CDR1 KGHSH and CDR2 LQKENI come from the germline V gene. CDR3 length: 15 amino acids. The CDR3 protein is CASSPDGFSYNEQFF. As DNA, the CDR3 is TGTGCCAGCTCACCAGACGGTTTCTCCTACAATGAGCAGTTCTTC.

The sample holds a few counts of this clonotype. In nucleotides, the CDR3 is TGCGCCAGCAGCCAAGATAGGGGACAGGGGTCGGATACGCAGTATTTT. Residues: CASSQDRGQGSDTQYF. V usage is TRBV4-3 and J usage is TRBJ2-3; TRBD1 matches 10 bases. CDR1 is LGHNA and CDR2 is YSLEER in the germline V gene. V trimming: 0 bases; J trimming: 6 bases; junction bases outside the gene matches: 6. The CDR3 has 16 residues.

This clonotype was counted a few times. The chain combines TRBV29-1 with TRBJ2-7, with D possibly TRBD1 on 6 matching bases. The CDR3 has 13 residues. Trimming removed 7 bases from V and 3 bases from J, with 16 bases in between. CDR1 and CDR2 (germline): SQVTM, ANQGSEA. CDR3 sequence: CSATPGDRYEQYF. The CDR3 DNA is TGCAGCGCCACACCAGGGGACCGCTACGAGCAGTACTTC.